This entry lists 32 T cell receptor beta chains sequenced from one sample in a study of blood T cell repertoires in COVID-19. The assay was immunoSEQ multiplex PCR, and TCRdb's table has in-frame clones only and misses some. The table shows about 130,000 clones, with approximately 81% occurring only once. Material for sequencing was peripheral blood. The receptors here all came from a woman aged 50 to 65 with acute or convalescent COVID-19.

This chain joins TRBV24-1 and TRBJ2-1; D unresolved. CDR1 is KGHDR and CDR2 is SFDVKD in the germline V gene. The CDR3 loop spans 12 amino acids. V gave up 4 bases and J gave up 7 bases, with 7 bases separating them. CDR3 region: CATSDERNEQFF. The CDR3 DNA sequence: TGTGCCACCAGTGACGAGCGAAATGAGCAGTTCTTC.

This clone showed up just a few times. This chain connects TRBV24-1 to TRBJ2-7; 7 bases fit TRBD1. This CDR3 region has 15 residues. J lost 3 bases, V lost 5 bases, and 9 bases had no gene match. CDR1 is KGHDR and CDR2 is SFDVKD in the germline V gene. This CDR3 is CATSAGTAPNYEQYF. The CDR3, as DNA: TGTGCCACCAGTGCTGGGACAGCGCCTAACTACGAGCAGTACTTC.

This clone has more than one count but fewer than ten. The chain couples TRBV7-6 to TRBJ2-7; 8 nucleotides align to TRBD2. Germline assignment: CDR1 SGHVS and CDR2 FNYEAQ. With 3 bases clipped from V and 2 bases from J, the junction kept 6 bases outside the gene matches. The CDR3 has 15 amino acids. The CDR3 bases are TGTGCCAGCAGCTTCTTAGCGGGATTGGCCTACGAGCAGTACTTC. Translated, it gives CASSFLAGLAYEQYF.

The rearrangement joins TRBV11-2 to TRBJ2-1; D perhaps matches TRBD1 (5 bases). V was clipped by 7 bases and J by 5 bases, with 12 bases between them. The germline V gene encodes CDR1 SGHAT and CDR2 FQNNGV. The length of the CDR3 is 13 residues. The CDR3, as DNA: TGTGCCAGCACCAGGACAAAAGACAATGAGCAGTTCTTC. Protein: CASTRTKDNEQFF.

V usage is TRBV9 and J usage is TRBJ2-7, with 8 positions matching TRBD2. Germline V gene data show CDR1 as SGDLS and CDR2 as YYNGEE. The CDR3 is made up of 15 amino acids. V shed 0 bases and J 6 bases; nucleotides not matched to a gene: 8. The CDR3 sequence is CASSVAAGTSSEQYF. CDR3 DNA sequence: TGTGCCAGCAGCGTAGCTGCCGGGACTAGTTCCGAGCAGTACTTC.

The chain carries TRBV15 and TRBJ1-2; D remains ambiguous. Germline V gene sequence: CDR1 LNHNV, CDR2 YYDKDF (reference sequence). Trimming removed 0 bases at V and 4 bases at J, with 9 bases between. CDR3 length: 14 residues. Here the CDR3 reads CATSRDQISYGYTF. The CDR3, as DNA: TGTGCCACCAGCAGAGATCAGATAAGCTATGGCTACACCTTC.

This chain connects TRBV7-9 to TRBJ1-2, with D uncertain. The CDR3 covers 10 residues. From germline, CDR1 is SEHNR and CDR2 FQNEAQ (reference sequence). Trimming pared 5 bases from V and 8 bases from J, leaving 6 bases between. The chain's CDR3 is CASSGQGYTF. The CDR3 DNA is TGTGCCAGCAGCGGTCAGGGCTACACCTTC.

The CDR3 region is CASRVVGLAGEADTGELFF. The CDR3 region has the DNA TGTGCCAGCAGAGTTGTGGGACTAGCGGGAGAGGCCGACACCGGGGAGCTGTTTTTT. This chain uses TRBV5-8 with TRBJ2-2; 14 bases fit TRBD2. The V gene's germline CDR1 is SGHTS and CDR2 YDEGEE. The CDR3 runs 19 residues. The V and J ends lost 5 bases and 3 bases, in that order; junction bases with no gene match: 12.

This clone was found a few times. The J gene is TRBJ1-1, the V gene TRBV10-1; D uncertain. Germline CDR1 is WNHNN and CDR2 is SYGVQD (reference sequence). Trimming left V 3 bases short and J 1 base short, with 6 bases between. The length of the CDR3 is 13 residues. The chain's CDR3 is CASSDSQNTEAFF. The CDR3 nucleotides are TGCGCCAGCAGTGATAGTCAGAACACTGAAGCTTTCTTT.

The chain combines TRBV4-1 with TRBJ1-2, with 10 bases fitting TRBD1. V shed 4 bases, J shed 8 bases, and the junction held 10 bases outside the gene matches. The CDR3 is made up of 15 amino acids. Germline loops: CDR1 MGHRA, CDR2 YSYEKL. The CDR3 bases are TGCGCCAGCAGCCGCACGACAGGGGGCGAAGGCGGCTACACCTTC. It yields the protein CASSRTTGGEGGYTF.

The J gene is TRBJ2-5, the V gene TRBV10-2, with a weak D call TRBD2 (5 bases). Germline CDR1 is WSHSY and CDR2 is SAAADI. The CDR3 consists of 15 residues. V lost 0 bases and J 7 bases, leaving 15 bases between the germline ends. CDR3: CASSESLLFSGTQYF. The CDR3 region has the DNA TGCGCCAGCAGTGAGTCGTTACTGTTCAGCGGGACCCAGTACTTC.

The chain couples TRBV5-1 to TRBJ2-7; D might be TRBD2 (5 bases). V was clipped by 0 bases and J by 6 bases, with 10 bases between them. The CDR3 is made up of 13 amino acids. Germline V gene data show CDR1 as SGHRS and CDR2 as YFSETQ. CDR3 protein: CASSLEVGGEQYF. For the CDR3, the DNA is TGCGCCAGCAGCTTGGAGGTCGGAGGCGAGCAGTACTTC.

The chain uses TRBV16 and TRBJ1-4; a possible D gene is TRBD1 (6 bases). This CDR3 is built from 15 residues. V was shortened by 4 bases and J by 6 bases, with 15 bases between the two germline ends. From germline, CDR1 is KGHSY and CDR2 FQNENV. For the CDR3, the DNA is TGTGCCAGCAGCCGGGGAGGGGGATCCGATGAAAAACTGTTTTTT. This translates into CASSRGGGSDEKLFF.

This clone was detected once. The chain uses TRBV5-1 and TRBJ1-1, with 8 bases lining up with TRBD1. J lost 1 base, V lost 3 bases, and 8 bases had no gene match. This CDR3 has 16 amino acids. Germline-derived CDR1 and CDR2 are SGHRS and YFSETQ. The CDR3 region is CASSWTTTGANTEAFF. DNA for the CDR3: TGCGCCAGCAGCTGGACTACGACAGGGGCGAACACTGAAGCTTTCTTT.

This chain joins TRBV3-1 (or the pseudogene TRBV3-2) and TRBJ2-5; 11 positions agree with TRBD2. The V segment lost 0 bases and the J segment 2 bases; nucleotides outside the gene matches: 8. CDR1 is LGHDT, CDR2 YNNKEL, per germline (reference sequence). There are 18 residues in the CDR3. The CDR3: CASSQDLGGTSGQETQYF. DNA of the CDR3: TGTGCCAGCAGCCAAGATCTCGGAGGGACTAGCGGACAAGAGACCCAGTACTTC.

This chain joins TRBV18 and TRBJ1-4; 7 bases are a match to TRBD1. Looked up from germline, CDR1 is KGHSH and CDR2 is LQKENI. The CDR3 extends over 14 amino acids. V gave up 3 bases and J gave up 7 bases; unmatched junction bases: 5. The CDR3 protein is CASSPGQVIEKLFF. In DNA form, the CDR3 reads TGTGCCAGCTCACCCGGACAGGTTATTGAAAAACTGTTTTTT.

The J gene is TRBJ2-5, the V gene TRBV3-1 (or the pseudogene TRBV3-2); 7 bases match TRBD2. J was trimmed by 3 bases and V by 7 bases; bases with no gene match: 8. CDR1 and CDR2 (germline): LGHDT, YNNKEL (reference sequence). The CDR3 runs 14 residues. CDR3 protein: CASKFSGVKETQYF. CDR3 DNA sequence: TGTGCCAGCAAATTCAGCGGGGTGAAAGAGACCCAGTACTTC.

The chain joins TRBV6-5 to TRBJ2-5, with D tentatively TRBD1 (6 bases). The V end lost 8 bases, the J end lost 2 bases, and 12 bases lay between the germline ends. This CDR3 comprises 13 residues. Germline V gene lookup returns CDR1 MNHEY and CDR2 SVGAGI. The CDR3 coding sequence is TGTGCCAGCGGGAGTGGACAGCAAGAGACCCAGTACTTC. Protein sequence: CASGSGQQETQYF.

V gene TRBV20-1 combines with J gene TRBJ1-5, with D possibly TRBD1 on 5 matching bases. CDR3 length equals 14 residues. Looked up from germline, CDR1 is DFQATT and CDR2 is SNEGSKA (reference sequence). V was pared by 3 bases and J by 4 bases, with 13 bases between. The DNA for the CDR3 is TGCAGTGCTAGTCAGGGAGGCGTGAATCAGCCCCAGCATTTT. This codes for CSASQGGVNQPQHF.

The chain joins TRBV27 to TRBJ2-1, with D possibly being TRBD1 (6 bases). The CDR3 length is 16 residues. V lost 5 bases, J lost 7 bases, and 21 bases lay in between. CDR1 is MNHEY, CDR2 SMNVEV, per germline (reference sequence). CDR3 sequence (DNA): TGTGCCAGCAGTGGCCCCGGGACATCGAAAGGAAATGAGCAGTTCTTC. This sequence encodes CASSGPGTSKGNEQFF.

The chain joins TRBV7-2 to TRBJ1-1; D unresolved. This CDR3 region has 14 residues. Germline CDR1 reads SGHTA; CDR2 reads FQGNSA. Trimming left V 3 bases short and J 0 bases short, with 8 bases between. This chain's CDR3 is CASSFSVMNTEAFF. In DNA form, the CDR3 reads TGTGCCAGCAGCTTTTCCGTAATGAACACTGAAGCTTTCTTT. Full variable domain (outside the CDR3, taken from reference TRBV7-2 and TRBJ1-1): GAGVSQSPSNKVTEKGKDVELRCDPISGHTALYWYRQSLGQGLEFLIYFQGNSAPDKSGLPSDRFSAERTGGSVSTLTIQRTQQEDSAVYLCASSFSVMNTEAFFGQGTRLTVV.

This chain uses TRBV14 with TRBJ2-1, with 11 bases aligning to TRBD2. This CDR3 is built from 15 residues. Germline values: CDR1 SGHDN, CDR2 FVKESK. J lost 6 bases, V lost 6 bases, and 7 bases had no gene match. CDR3 region: CASSILAGGSNEQFF. The CDR3 DNA is TGTGCCAGCAGTATCCTAGCGGGAGGTTCCAATGAGCAGTTCTTC.

With respect to this clone: Additional DNA sequences in this sample encode the identical CDR3. The chain joins TRBV18 to TRBJ1-1; D is unresolved. V was shortened by 3 bases and J by 3 bases, with 11 bases between the two germline ends. The CDR3 is 14 residues long. The germline V gene encodes CDR1 KGHSH and CDR2 LQKENI. The CDR3 DNA follows: TGTGCCAGCTCACCGACGGGCGGGGACACTGAAGCTTTCTTT. This sequence encodes CASSPTGGDTEAFF.

This chain uses TRBV6-5 with TRBJ1-1; TRBD1 matches 7 bases. The germline V gene has CDR1 MNHEY and CDR2 SVGAGI. The CDR3 loop spans 13 amino acids. The ends lost 10 bases at V and 0 bases at J; junction bases unmatched: 5. CDR3 bases: TGTGCCACCGGACAGGCAATGAACACTGAAGCTTTCTTT. Translating it yields CATGQAMNTEAFF.

This clone has only a few counts. The V call is TRBV7-8, the J call TRBJ1-5; D unclear. The germline gives CDR1 SGHVS, CDR2 FQNEAQ. CDR3 length: 12 amino acids. Trimming left V 11 bases short and J 2 bases short, with 10 bases between. The CDR3 DNA follows: TGTGCCTTCGGGGTTGGCAATCAGCCCCAGCATTTT. Translating gives CAFGVGNQPQHF. Filled out from reference TRBV7-8 and TRBJ1-5, the complete variable domain reads GAGVSQSPRYKVAKRGQDVALRCDPISGHVSLFWYQQALGQGPEFLTYFQNEAQLDKSGLPSDRFFAERPEGSVSTLKIQRTQQEDSAVYLCAFGVGNQPQHFGDGTRLSIL.

CDR3 nucleotide sequence: TGTGCCAGCAGCTATAACAGAGCAACTAATGAAAAACTGTTTTTT. Its protein is CASSYNRATNEKLFF. V usage is TRBV7-9 and J usage is TRBJ1-4; D not resolved. V shed 4 bases and J shed 0 bases, with 9 bases lying between them. Germline CDR1 and CDR2: SEHNR and FQNEAQ (reference sequence). This CDR3 contains 15 residues.

The genes are TRBV6-5 and TRBJ2-1; 8 positions match TRBD2. Trimming took 7 bases from V and 8 from J; bases not matched to a gene: 7. CDR3 length equals 13 residues. Germline loops: CDR1 MNHEY, CDR2 SVGAGI. CDR3 region: CASTFSGNYEQFF. The CDR3 nucleotides are TGTGCCAGCACGTTTAGCGGGAACTATGAGCAGTTCTTC.

DNA for the CDR3: TGTGCCAGCAGTTATGAGGGAAAACCCACCGGGGAGCTGTTTTTT. It yields the protein CASSYEGKPTGELFF. The chain uses TRBV6-5 and TRBJ2-2; the D gene is possibly TRBD2 (5 bases). V lost 3 bases and J 4 bases, leaving 12 bases between the germline ends. CDR1 and CDR2 from the germline V gene are MNHEY and SVGAGI. The CDR3 covers 15 residues.

The chain recombines TRBV3-1 (or the pseudogene TRBV3-2) with TRBJ1-3; perhaps TRBD1 as D (5 bases). Germline CDR1 is LGHDT and CDR2 is YNNKEL (reference sequence). The CDR3 contains 15 residues. V shed 1 base and J shed 0 bases, with 7 bases lying between them. CDR3 coding DNA: TGTGCCAGCAGCCAAGGGGGCAGCTCTGGAAACACCATATATTTT. It encodes CASSQGGSSGNTIYF.

The rearrangement joins TRBV18 to TRBJ1-5, with a tentative D call TRBD1 (5 bases). Germline CDR1 and CDR2: KGHSH and LQKENI. The length of the CDR3 is 14 residues. V lost 8 bases to trimming and J lost 1 base, with 12 bases between them. CDR3 sequence (DNA): TGTGCCAGCGTAGGGGAAAGGAGCAATCAGCCCCAGCATTTT. It codes for CASVGERSNQPQHF.

CDR3 nucleotide sequence: TGTGCCAGCTCACCACCTAACGGCCTCGGGAGCACAGATACGCAGTATTTT. It translates to CASSPPNGLGSTDTQYF. The rearrangement uses TRBV18 and TRBJ2-3; D is ambiguous. V was trimmed by 0 bases and J by 0 bases, leaving 13 bases between them. The germline V gene has CDR1 KGHSH and CDR2 LQKENI. This CDR3 is built from 17 residues.

This clone appeared a few times. V usage is TRBV5-1 and J usage is TRBJ2-7; the match to TRBD1 covers 10 bases. The junction had 3 bases not matched to a gene; V was cut back by 8 bases and J by 1 base. There are 13 residues in the CDR3. The germline CDR1 and CDR2 sequences are SGHRS and YFSETQ. The CDR3 sequence is CASGTGESYEQYF. For the CDR3, the DNA is TGCGCCAGTGGGACAGGGGAGTCCTACGAGCAGTACTTC.